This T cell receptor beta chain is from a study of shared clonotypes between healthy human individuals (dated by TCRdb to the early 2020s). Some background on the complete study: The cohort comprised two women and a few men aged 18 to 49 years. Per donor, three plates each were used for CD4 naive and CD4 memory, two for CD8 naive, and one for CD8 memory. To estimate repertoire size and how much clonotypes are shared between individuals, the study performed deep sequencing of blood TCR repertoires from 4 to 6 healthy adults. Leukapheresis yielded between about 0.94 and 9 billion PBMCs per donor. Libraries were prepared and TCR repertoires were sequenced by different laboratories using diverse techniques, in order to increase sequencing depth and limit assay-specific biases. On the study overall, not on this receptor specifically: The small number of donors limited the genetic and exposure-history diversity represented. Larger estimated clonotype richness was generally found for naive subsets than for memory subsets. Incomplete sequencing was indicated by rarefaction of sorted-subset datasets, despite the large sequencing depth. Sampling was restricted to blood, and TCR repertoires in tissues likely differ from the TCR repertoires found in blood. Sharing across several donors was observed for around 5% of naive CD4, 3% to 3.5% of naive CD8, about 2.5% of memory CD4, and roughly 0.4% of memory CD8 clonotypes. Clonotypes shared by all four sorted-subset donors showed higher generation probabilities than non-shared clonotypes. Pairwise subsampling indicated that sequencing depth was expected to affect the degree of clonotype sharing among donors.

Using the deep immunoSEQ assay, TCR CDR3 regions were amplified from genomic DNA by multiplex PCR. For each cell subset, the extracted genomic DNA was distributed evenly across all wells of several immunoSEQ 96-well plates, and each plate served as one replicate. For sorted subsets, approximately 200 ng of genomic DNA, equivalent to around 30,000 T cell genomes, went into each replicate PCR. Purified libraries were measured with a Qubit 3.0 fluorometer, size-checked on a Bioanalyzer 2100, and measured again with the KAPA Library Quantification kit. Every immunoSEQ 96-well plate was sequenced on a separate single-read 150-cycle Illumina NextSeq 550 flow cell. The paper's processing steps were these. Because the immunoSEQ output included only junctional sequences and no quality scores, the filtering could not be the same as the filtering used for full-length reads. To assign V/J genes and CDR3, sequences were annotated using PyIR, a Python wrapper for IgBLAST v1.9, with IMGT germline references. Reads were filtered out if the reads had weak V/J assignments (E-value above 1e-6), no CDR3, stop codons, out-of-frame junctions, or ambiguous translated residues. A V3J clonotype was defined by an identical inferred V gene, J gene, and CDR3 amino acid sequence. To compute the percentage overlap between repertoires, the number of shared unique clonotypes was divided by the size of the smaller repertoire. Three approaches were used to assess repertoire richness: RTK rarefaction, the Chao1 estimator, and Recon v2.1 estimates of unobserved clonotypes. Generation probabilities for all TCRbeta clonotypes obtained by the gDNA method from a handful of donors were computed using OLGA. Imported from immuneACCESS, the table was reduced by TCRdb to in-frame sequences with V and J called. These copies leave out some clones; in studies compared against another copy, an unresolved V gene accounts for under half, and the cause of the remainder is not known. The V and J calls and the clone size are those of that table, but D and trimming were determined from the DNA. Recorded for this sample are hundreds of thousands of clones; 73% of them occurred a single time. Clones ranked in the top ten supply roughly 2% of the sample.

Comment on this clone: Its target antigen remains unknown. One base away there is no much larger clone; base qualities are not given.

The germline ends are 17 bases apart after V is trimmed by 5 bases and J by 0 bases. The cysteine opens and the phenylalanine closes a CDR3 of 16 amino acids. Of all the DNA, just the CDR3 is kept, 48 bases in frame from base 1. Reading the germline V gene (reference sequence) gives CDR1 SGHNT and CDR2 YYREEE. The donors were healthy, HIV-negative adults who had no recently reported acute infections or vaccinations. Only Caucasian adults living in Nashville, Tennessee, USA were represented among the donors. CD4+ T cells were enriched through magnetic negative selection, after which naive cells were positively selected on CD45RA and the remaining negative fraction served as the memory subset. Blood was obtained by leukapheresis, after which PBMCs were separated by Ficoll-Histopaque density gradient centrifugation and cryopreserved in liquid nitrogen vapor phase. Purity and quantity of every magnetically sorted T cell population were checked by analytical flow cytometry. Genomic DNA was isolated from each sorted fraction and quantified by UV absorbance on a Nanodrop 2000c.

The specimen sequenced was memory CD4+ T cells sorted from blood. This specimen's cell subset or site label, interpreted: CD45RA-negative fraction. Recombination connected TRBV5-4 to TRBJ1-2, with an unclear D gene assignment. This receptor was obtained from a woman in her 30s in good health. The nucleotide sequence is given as TGTGCCAGCAGTAGGAGACCCATCGAGTCTAACTATGGCTACACCTTC. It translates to CASSRRPIESNYGYTF.